This T cell receptor (beta chain) was found in a study of blood T cell repertoires in COVID-19. Across the whole study: Sites in the United States, Italy and Spain provided acute and convalescent COVID-19 samples. In each case, the material was cDNA or gDNA derived from T cells, B-cell-depleted T cells, or PBMCs.

The table came from immunoSEQ multiplex PCR; TCRdb's copy has only in-frame clones and leaves some out. The table shows fewer than 250,000 clones, with 81% occurring only once. The V and J ends lost 6 bases and 9 bases, in that order; junction bases with no gene match: 9. The CDR3 sequence is 16 residues long. The germline CDR1 and CDR2 sequences are MNHEY and SVGEGT. Everyone who took part was roughly 18 to 89 years old, and they came from 24 US areas. The sequence was obtained from a woman aged 45-59 years with acute COVID-19. The chain carries TRBV6-2 or TRBV6-3 and TRBJ2-1, with TRBD2 matching 15 bases. The specimen sequenced was PBMCs or T cells enriched from blood (not recorded which). CDR3 region: CASSPGLAGGEREQFF. In DNA form, the CDR3 reads TGTGCCAGCAGCCCTGGACTAGCGGGAGGGGAACGTGAGCAGTTCTTC.